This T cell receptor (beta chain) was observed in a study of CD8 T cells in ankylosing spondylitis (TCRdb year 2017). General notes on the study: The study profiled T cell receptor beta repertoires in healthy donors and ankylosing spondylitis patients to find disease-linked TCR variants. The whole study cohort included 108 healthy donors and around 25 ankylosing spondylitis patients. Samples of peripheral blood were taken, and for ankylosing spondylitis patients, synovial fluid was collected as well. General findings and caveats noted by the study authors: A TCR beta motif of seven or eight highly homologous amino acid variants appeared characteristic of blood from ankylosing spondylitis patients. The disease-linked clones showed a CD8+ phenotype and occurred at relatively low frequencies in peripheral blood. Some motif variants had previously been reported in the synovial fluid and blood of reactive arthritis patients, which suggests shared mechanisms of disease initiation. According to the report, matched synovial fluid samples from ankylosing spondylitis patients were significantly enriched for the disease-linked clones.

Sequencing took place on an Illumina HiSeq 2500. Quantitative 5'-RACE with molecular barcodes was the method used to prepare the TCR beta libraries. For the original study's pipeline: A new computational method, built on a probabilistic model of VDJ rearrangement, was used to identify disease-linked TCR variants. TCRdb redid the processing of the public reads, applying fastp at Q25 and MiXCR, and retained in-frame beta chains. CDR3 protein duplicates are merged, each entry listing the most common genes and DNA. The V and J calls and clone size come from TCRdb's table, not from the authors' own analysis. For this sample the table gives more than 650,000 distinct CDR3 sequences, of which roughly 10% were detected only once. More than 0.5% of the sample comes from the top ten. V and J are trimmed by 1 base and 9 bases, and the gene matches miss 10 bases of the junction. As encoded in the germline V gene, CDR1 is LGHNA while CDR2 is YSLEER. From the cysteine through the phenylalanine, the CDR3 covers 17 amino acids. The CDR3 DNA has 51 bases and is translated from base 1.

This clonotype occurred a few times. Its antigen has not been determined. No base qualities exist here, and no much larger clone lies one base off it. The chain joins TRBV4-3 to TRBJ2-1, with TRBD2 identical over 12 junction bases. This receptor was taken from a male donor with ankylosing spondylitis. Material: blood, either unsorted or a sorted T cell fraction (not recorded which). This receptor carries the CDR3 CASSQAIRLAGDGEQFF. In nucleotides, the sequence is TGCGCCAGCAGCCAAGCGATAAGACTAGCGGGAGACGGTGAGCAGTTCTTC.